Described below is a single T cell receptor (beta chain) sequence and its context. The source of the sample is a study of blood T cell repertoires in COVID-19. Study-wide background: COVID-19 samples collected from the United States, Italy and Spain covered acute and convalescent phases. PBMCs, B-cell-depleted T cells, or T cells provided the cDNA or gDNA that made up the material.

V lost 3 bases to trimming and J lost 6 bases, with 15 bases between them. Looked up from germline, CDR1 is SGHAT and CDR2 is FQNNGV. CDR3 size: 14 residues. In the original processing: For nucleated cells, counts were estimated from reference gene primer amplification. Generated by immunoSEQ multiplex PCR, the TCRdb table keeps only in-frame clones and is missing some. Clone size and V and J calls were adopted from that table, with D and trimming inferred from the DNA. Of more than 200,000 clones listed, over 75% are singletons. The specimen was peripheral blood. This sequence was found in a human donor in a cohort sampled during active COVID-19. The V gene is TRBV11-2, the J gene TRBJ2-7; perhaps TRBD2 as D (6 bases). This CDR3 is CASSFRGRFGEQYF. Written as DNA, the CDR3 is TGTGCCAGCAGCTTCAGAGGGAGGTTTGGCGAGCAGTACTTC.